This T cell receptor (beta chain) is from a study of Ad26.COV2.S vaccination and SARS-CoV-2 variants. Study summary: It was the COV1001 Ad26.COV2.S trial arm that included the donor.

This table comes from immunoSEQ multiplex PCR, and its TCRdb copy is limited to in-frame clones, with some not included. The table lists around 400,000 clones, about nine tenths of them singletons. Study-level findings and limits: Analytic work on TCR breadth and depth might have understated the full extent of total T cell responses. In vaccinated individuals, spike-specific CD8+ and CD4+ T cell responses reportedly displayed substantial breadth.

Treatment defined: about 20 received Ad26.COV2.S at low or high dose, single or two shots; 5 received placebo; per-sample allocation not given. Collection of samples fell on day 63 after the first vaccine or placebo injection. This person who donated was an adult of 18-55 years in Boston. This clone occurred once. Its antigen is not identified. Sequences were derived from peripheral blood, sampled in a trial of Ad26.COV2.S vaccine versus placebo. This receptor was taken from a person aged 18 to 65 who received the Ad26.COV2.S COVID-19 vaccine or a placebo.

CDR3: CASSGDRGKPQHF. The CDR3 DNA is TGTGCCAGCAGCGGGGACAGGGGAAAGCCCCAGCATTTT. The V and J genes are TRBV5-5 and TRBJ1-5, with 10 bases fitting TRBD1. Losses at the gene ends were 4 bases for V and 8 bases for J; bases not matched to a gene: 3. Germline lookup yields CDR1 SGHKS and CDR2 YYEKEE (reference sequence). CDR3 length: 13 amino acids.